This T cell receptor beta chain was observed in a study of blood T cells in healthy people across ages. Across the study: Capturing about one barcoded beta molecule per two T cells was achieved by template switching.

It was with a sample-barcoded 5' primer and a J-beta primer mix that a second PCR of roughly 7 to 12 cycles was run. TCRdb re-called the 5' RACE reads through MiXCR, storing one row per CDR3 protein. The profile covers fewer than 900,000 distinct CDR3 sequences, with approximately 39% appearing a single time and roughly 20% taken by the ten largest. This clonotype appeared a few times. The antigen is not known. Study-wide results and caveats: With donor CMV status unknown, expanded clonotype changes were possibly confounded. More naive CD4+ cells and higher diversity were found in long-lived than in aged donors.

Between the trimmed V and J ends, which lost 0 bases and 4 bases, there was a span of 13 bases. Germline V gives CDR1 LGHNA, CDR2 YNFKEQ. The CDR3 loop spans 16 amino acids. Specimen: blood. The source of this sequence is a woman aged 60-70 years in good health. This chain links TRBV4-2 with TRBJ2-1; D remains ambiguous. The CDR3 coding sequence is TGTGCCAGCAGCCAAGATTTGGCAGGAATTTACAATGAGCAGTTCTTC. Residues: CASSQDLAGIYNEQFF.